The clone carrying this TCR beta chain was counted a few times. Its specificity is unknown. TCRdb used MiXCR to reprocess the RT-PCR reads, holding one entry per CDR3 protein. The sample has approximately 700,000 distinct CDR3 sequences, around 13% seen once; the top ten hold 6.5% to 8.5%. This CDR3 comprises 15 residues. Trimming left V 6 bases short and J 5 bases short, with 22 bases between. Germline V gene sequence: CDR1 DFQATT, CDR2 SNEGSKA (reference sequence). This sample is part of a study of response to subunit inactivated influenza vaccine. Overall study results and limits: Authors suggested few new T cells are recruited by each seasonal influenza vaccination.

Material: PBMCs from blood, obtained around 14 days before vaccination. The source of this sequence is a man aged 45 to 65 who received an inactivated influenza vaccine. The gene calls are TRBV20-1 and TRBJ2-5; maybe TRBD2 (7 bases). DNA for the CDR3: TGCAGTGCGAAGGGGGGAGGGAGGGCACCTGAGACCCAGTACTTC. The encoded protein is CSAKGGGRAPETQYF.